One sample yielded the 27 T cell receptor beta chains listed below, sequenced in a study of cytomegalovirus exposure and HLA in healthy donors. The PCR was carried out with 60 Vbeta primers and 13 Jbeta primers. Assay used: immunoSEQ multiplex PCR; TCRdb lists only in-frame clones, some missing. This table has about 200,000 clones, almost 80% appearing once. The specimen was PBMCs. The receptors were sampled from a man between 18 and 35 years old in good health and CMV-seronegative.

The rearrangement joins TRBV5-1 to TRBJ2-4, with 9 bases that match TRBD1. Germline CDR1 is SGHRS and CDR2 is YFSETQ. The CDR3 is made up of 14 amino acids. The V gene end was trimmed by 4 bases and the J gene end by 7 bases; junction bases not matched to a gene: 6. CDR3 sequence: CASSPGQGGNIQYF. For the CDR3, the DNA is TGCGCCAGCAGCCCGGGACAGGGAGGCAACATTCAGTACTTC.

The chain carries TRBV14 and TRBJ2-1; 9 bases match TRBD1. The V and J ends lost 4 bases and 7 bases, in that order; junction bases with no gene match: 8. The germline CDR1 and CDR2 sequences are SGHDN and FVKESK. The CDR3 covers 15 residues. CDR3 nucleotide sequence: TGTGCCAGCAGCCCCAACAGGGGGCGCATTAATGAGCAGTTCTTC. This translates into CASSPNRGRINEQFF. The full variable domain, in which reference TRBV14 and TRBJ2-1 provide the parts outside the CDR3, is EAGVTQFPSHSVIEKGQTVTLRCDPISGHDNLYWYRRVMGKEIKFLLHFVKESKQDESGMPNNRFLAERTGGTYSTLKVQPAELEDSGVYFCASSPNRGRINEQFFGPGTRLTVL.

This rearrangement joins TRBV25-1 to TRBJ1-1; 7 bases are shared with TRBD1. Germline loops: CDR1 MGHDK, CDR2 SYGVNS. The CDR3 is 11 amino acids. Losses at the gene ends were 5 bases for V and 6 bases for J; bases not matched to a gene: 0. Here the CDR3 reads CASSQGAEAFF. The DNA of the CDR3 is TGTGCCAGCAGTCAGGGGGCTGAAGCTTTCTTT.

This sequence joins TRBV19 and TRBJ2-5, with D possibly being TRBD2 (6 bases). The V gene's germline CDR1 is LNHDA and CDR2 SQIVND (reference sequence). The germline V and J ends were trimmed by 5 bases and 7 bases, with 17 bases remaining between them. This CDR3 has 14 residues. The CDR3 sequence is CASSPGTSQRTQYF. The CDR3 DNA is TGTGCCAGTAGTCCCGGGACTTCCCAGCGGACCCAGTACTTC.

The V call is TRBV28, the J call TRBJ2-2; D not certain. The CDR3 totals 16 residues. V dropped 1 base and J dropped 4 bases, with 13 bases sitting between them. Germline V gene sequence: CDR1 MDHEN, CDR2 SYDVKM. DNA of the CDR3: TGTGCCAGCAGTTTATTCGGAGTAGAAGCCACCGGGGAGCTGTTTTTT. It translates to CASSLFGVEATGELFF. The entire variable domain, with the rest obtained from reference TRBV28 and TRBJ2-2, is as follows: DVKVTQSSRYLVKRTGEKVFLECVQDMDHENMFWYRQDPGLGLRLIYFSYDVKMKEKGDIPEGYSVSREKKERFSLILESASTNQTSMYLCASSLFGVEATGELFFGEGSRLTVL.

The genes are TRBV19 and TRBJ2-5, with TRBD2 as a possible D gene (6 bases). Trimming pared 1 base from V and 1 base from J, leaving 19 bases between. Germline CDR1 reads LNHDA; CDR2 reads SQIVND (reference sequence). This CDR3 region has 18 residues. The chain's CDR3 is CASSIAGESLDPQETQYF. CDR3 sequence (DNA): TGTGCCAGTAGTATAGCGGGAGAGTCCCTTGACCCCCAAGAGACCCAGTACTTC.

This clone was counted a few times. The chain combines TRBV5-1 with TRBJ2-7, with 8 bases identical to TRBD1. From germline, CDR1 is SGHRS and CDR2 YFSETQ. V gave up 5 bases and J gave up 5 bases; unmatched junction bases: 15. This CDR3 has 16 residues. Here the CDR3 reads CASSSTGGTNMDEQYF. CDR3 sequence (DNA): TGCGCCAGCAGTTCCACAGGGGGTACTAACATGGACGAGCAGTACTTC.

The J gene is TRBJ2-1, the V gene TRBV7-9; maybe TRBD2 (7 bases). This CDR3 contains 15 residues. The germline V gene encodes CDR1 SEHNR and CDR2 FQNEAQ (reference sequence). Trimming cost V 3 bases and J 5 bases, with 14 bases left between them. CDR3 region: CASSFRGALNNEQFF. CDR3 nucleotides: TGTGCCAGCAGCTTTCGGGGGGCCCTTAACAATGAGCAGTTCTTC.

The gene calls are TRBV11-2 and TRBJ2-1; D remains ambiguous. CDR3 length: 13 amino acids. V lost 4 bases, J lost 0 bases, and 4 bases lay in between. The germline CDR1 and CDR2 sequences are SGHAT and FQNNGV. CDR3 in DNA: TGTGCCAGCAGCTCTCTCTCCTACAATGAGCAGTTCTTC. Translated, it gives CASSSLSYNEQFF.

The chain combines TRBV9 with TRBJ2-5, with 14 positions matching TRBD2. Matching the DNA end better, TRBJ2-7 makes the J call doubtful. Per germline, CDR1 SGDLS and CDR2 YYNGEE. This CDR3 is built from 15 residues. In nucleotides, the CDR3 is TGTGCCAGCAGCGTAGCGGGACTAGCGGGAGTCGAGCAGTACTTC. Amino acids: CASSVAGLAGVEQYF.

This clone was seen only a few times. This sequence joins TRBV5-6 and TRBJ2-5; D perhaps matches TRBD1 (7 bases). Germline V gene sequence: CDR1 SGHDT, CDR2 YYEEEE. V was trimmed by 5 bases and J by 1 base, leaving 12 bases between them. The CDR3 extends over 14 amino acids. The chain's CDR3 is CASREGTVQETQYF. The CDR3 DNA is TGTGCCAGCAGGGAGGGGACAGTCCAAGAGACCCAGTACTTC.

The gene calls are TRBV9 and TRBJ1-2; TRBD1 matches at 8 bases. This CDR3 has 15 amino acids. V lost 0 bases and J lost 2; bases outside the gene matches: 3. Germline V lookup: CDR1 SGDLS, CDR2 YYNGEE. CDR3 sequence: CASSVGGTGNYGYTF. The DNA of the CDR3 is TGTGCCAGCAGCGTAGGAGGGACAGGAAACTATGGCTACACCTTC.

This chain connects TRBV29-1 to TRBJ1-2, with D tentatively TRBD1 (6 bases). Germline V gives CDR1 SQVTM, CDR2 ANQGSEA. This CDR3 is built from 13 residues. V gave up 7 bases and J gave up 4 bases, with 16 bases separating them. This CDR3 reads CSAETGRGYGYTF. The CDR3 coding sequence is TGCAGCGCCGAGACAGGCCGAGGCTATGGCTACACCTTC.

The CDR3 region is CASSALATTGELFF. The CDR3 bases are TGTGCCAGCAGCGCCCTAGCAACTACCGGGGAGCTGTTTTTT. This sequence joins TRBV7-8 and TRBJ2-2; D is possibly TRBD2 (5 bases). The CDR3 runs to 14 residues. With 5 bases removed from V and 5 bases from J, the gap between germline ends came to 12 bases. The germline CDR1 and CDR2 sequences are SGHVS and FQNEAQ.

The CDR3 spells CSVAHRGTDTQYF. In DNA form, the CDR3 reads TGCAGCGTTGCACACAGGGGCACAGATACGCAGTATTTT. The chain combines TRBV29-1 with TRBJ2-3, with a weak D call TRBD1 (6 bases). V lost 4 bases to trimming and J lost 1 base, with 9 bases between them. There are 13 residues in the CDR3. Germline loops: CDR1 SQVTM, CDR2 ANQGSEA.

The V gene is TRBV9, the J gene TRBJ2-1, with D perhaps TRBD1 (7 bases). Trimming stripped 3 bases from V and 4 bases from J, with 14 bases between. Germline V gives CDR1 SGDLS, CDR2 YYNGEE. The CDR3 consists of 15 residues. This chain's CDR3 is CASSATGEVYNEQFF. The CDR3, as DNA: TGTGCCAGCAGCGCCACAGGGGAGGTTTACAATGAGCAGTTCTTC. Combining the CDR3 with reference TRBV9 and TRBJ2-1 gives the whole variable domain DSGVTQTPKHLITATGQRVTLRCSPRSGDLSVYWYQQSLDQGLQFLIQYYNGEERAKGNILERFSAQQFPDLHSELNLSSLELGDSALYFCASSATGEVYNEQFFGPGTRLTVL.

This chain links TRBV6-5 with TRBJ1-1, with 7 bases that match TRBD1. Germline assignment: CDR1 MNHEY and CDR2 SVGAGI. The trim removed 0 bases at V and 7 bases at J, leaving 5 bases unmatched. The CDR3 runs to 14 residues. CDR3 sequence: CASSYSPRGSEAFF. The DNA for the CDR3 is TGTGCCAGCAGTTACTCGCCCAGGGGGAGTGAAGCTTTCTTT.

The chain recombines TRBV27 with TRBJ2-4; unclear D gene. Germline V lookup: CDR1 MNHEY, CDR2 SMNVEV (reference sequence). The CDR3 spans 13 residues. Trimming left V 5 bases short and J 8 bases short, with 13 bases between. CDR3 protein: CASSTLANHIQYF. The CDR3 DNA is TGTGCCAGCAGTACTCTCGCAAACCACATTCAGTACTTC.

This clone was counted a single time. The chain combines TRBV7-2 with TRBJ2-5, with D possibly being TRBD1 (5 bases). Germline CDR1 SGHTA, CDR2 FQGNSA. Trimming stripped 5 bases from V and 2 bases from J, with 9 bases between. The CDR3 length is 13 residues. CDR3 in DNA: TGTGCCAGCAGCACCGACAGACAAGAGACCCAGTACTTC. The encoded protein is CASSTDRQETQYF.

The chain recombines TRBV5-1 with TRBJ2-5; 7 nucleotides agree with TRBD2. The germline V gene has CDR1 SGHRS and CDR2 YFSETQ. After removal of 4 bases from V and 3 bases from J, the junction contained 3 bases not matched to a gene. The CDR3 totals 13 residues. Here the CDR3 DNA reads TGCGCCAGCAGCGAAGGACTAGAAGAGACCCAGTACTTC. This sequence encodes CASSEGLEETQYF.

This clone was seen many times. The CDR3 DNA is TGTGCCAGCAGCTTACAGGTAGGATACTACAATGAGCAGTTCTTC. This encodes CASSLQVGYYNEQFF. This chain uses TRBV13 with TRBJ2-1; unclear D gene. CDR1 PRHDT and CDR2 FYEKMQ come from the germline V gene (reference sequence). V gave up 2 bases and J gave up 3 bases, with 11 bases separating them. The CDR3 runs to 15 residues.

CDR3 residues: CASSLEGETQYF. DNA of the CDR3: TGTGCCAGCAGTTTGGAGGGCGAGACCCAGTACTTC. The gene calls are TRBV28 and TRBJ2-5, with TRBD2 as a possible D gene (6 bases). Germline CDR1 reads MDHEN; CDR2 reads SYDVKM. The CDR3 extends over 12 amino acids. With 3 bases removed from V and 5 bases from J, the gap between germline ends came to 7 bases.

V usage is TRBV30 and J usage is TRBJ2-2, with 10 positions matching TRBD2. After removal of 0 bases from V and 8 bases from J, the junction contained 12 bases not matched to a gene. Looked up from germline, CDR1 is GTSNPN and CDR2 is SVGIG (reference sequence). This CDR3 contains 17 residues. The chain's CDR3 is CAWSVWLAGALTGELFF. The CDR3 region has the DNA TGTGCCTGGAGTGTCTGGCTAGCGGGAGCTCTAACGGGGGAGCTGTTTTTT. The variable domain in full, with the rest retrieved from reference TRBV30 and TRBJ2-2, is SQTIHQWPATLVQPVGSPLSLECTVEGTSNPNLYWYRQAAGRGLQLLFYSVGIGQISSEVPQNLSASRPQDRQFILSSKKLLLSDSGFYLCAWSVWLAGALTGELFFGEGSRLTVL.

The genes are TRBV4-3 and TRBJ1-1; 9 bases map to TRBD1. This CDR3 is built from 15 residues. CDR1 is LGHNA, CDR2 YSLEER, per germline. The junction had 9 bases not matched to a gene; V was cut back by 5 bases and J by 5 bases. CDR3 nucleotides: TGCGCCAGCAGCTACAACAGGGGGCGGATGACTGAAGCTTTCTTT. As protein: CASSYNRGRMTEAFF.

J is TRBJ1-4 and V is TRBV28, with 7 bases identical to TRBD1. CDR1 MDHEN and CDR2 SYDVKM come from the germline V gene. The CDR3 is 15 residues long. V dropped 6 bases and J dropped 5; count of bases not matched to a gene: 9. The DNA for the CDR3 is TGTGCCAGCAGACCCGACAGGGTGCAGAATGAAAAACTGTTTTTT. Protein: CASRPDRVQNEKLFF.

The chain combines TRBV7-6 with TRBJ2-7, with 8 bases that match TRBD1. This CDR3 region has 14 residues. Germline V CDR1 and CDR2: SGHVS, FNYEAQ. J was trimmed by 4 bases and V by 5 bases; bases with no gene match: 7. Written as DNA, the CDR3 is TGTGCCAGCAGCCAGGACAGGGTGCGGTACGAGCAGTACTTC. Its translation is CASSQDRVRYEQYF.

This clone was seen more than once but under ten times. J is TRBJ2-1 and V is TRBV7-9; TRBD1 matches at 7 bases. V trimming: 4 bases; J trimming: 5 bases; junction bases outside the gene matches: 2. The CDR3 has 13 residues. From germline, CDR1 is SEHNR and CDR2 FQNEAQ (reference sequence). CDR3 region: CASSSDRDNEQFF. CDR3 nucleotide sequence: TGTGCCAGCAGCTCCGACAGGGACAATGAGCAGTTCTTC.